This T cell receptor beta chain was captured in a study of T-cell memory formation after mild COVID-19. On the study more broadly: Among the donors, TCR clusters were largely specific to each donor. Overall study results and limits: Contracting CD4+ clones were located mainly in CM and EM, and CD8+ clones in EMRA.

This CDR3 has 13 amino acids. Germline assignment: CDR1 LGHDT and CDR2 YNNKEL (reference sequence). Trimming left V 11 bases short and J 5 bases short, with 18 bases between. As for this clonotype: The antigen is not known.

5'RACE primed from the constant segment yielded TCR alpha and TCR beta cDNA libraries bearing sample barcodes and UMIs. Via MiXCR, TCRdb re-called the 5' RACE reads, giving one row per CDR3 protein. The sample lists a few hundred thousand distinct CDR3 sequences; less than 25% were seen once. The chain joins TRBV3-1 to TRBJ2-5, with D possibly being TRBD1 or TRBD2 (5 bases each). The receptor comes from an adult woman who had mild COVID-19 (a few samples of this study predate the infection). Cell type and time point are not known. Input material: PBMCs or a T cell subset sorted from them (not recorded which). CDR3 region: CAYRSGLLETQYF. CDR3 DNA: TGTGCCTACAGGAGCGGCCTCTTGGAGACCCAGTACTTC.